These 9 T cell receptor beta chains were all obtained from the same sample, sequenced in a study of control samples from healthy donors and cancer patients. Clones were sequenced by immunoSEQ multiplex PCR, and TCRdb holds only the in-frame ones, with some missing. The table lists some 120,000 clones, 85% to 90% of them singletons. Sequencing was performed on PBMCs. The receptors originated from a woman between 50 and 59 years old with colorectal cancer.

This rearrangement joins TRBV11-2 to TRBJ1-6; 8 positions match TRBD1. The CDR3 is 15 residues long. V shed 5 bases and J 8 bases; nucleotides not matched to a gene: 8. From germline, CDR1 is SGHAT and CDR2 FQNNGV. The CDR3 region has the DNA TGTGCCAGCAGCCCATTGGACAGGGCAGATTCACCCCTCCACTTT. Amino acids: CASSPLDRADSPLHF.

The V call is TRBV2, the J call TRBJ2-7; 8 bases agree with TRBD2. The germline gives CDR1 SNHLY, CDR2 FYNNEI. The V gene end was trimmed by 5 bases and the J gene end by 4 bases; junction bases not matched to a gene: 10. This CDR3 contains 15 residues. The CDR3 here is CASSPPGLELYEQYF. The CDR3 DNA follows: TGTGCCAGCAGTCCACCGGGACTAGAACTATACGAGCAGTACTTC.

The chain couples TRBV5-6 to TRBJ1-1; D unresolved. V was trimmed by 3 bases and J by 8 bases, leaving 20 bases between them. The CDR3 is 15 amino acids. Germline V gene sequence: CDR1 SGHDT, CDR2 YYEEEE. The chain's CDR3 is CASSSPGAHPPEAFF. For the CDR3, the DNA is TGTGCCAGCAGCTCTCCGGGAGCTCATCCACCAGAAGCTTTCTTT.

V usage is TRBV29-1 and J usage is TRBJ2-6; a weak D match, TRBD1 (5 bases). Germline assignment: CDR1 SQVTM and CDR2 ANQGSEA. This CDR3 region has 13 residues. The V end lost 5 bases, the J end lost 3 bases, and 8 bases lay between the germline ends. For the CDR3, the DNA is TGCAGCGTTCAGGGTGTTGGGGCCAACGTCCTGACTTTC. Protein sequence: CSVQGVGANVLTF.

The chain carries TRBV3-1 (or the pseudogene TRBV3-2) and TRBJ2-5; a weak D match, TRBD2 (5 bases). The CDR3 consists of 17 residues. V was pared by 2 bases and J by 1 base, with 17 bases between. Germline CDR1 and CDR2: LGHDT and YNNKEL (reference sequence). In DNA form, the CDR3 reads TGTGCCAGCAGCCAAAATCCCCCTAGCATGATCCAAGAGACCCAGTACTTC. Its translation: CASSQNPPSMIQETQYF.

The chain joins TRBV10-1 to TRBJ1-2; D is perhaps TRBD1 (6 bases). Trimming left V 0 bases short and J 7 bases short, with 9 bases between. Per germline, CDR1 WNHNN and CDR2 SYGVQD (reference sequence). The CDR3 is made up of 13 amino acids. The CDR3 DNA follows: TGCGCCAGCAGTGAGTCGACAGGCTTTGGCTACACCTTC. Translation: CASSESTGFGYTF.

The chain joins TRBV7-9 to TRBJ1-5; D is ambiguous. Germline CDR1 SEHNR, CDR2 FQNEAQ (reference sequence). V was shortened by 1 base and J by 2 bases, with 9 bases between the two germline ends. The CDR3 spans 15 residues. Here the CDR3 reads CASSLGHPGNQPQHF. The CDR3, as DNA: TGTGCCAGCAGCTTAGGGCACCCCGGCAATCAGCCCCAGCATTTT.

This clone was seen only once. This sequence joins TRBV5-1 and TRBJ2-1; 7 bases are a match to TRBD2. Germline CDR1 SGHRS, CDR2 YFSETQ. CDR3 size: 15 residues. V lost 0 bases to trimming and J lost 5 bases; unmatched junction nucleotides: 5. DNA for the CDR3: TGCGCCAGCAGCTTGGGGCCTAGCGGAAACAATGAGCAGTTCTTC. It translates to CASSLGPSGNNEQFF.

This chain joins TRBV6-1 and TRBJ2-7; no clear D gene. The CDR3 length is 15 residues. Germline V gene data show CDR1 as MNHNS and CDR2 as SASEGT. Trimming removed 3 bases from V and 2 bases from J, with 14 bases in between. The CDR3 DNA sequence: TGTGCCAGCAGTGATACGGGCAAGATCCCCTACGAGCAGTACTTC. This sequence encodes CASSDTGKIPYEQYF.